The source of this T cell receptor beta chain is a study of blood T cell repertoires in COVID-19. The wider study: Nucleic acid was either cDNA or gDNA, and it came from T cells, B-cell-depleted T cells, or PBMCs.

Sequencing used immunoSEQ multiplex PCR; TCRdb keeps in-frame clones, though not all of them. This table has roughly 200,000 clones, 85% to 90% appearing once. The ends were cut back, 3 bases at V and 3 bases at J, with 6 bases in the middle. From germline, CDR1 is MDHEN and CDR2 SYDVKM. The CDR3 extends over 12 amino acids. This chain connects TRBV28 to TRBJ2-7; D gene ambiguous. The clonotype originates from a man older than 75 with acute or convalescent COVID-19. Sequenced sample: peripheral blood. CDR3 coding DNA: TGTGCCAGCAGTTTTAACAGCTACGAGCAGTACTTC. It encodes CASSFNSYEQYF. The full variable domain, rest sourced from reference TRBV28 and TRBJ2-7, is DVKVTQSSRYLVKRTGEKVFLECVQDMDHENMFWYRQDPGLGLRLIYFSYDVKMKEKGDIPEGYSVSREKKERFSLILESASTNQTSMYLCASSFNSYEQYFGPGTRLTVT.